Below, 9 T cell receptor beta chains from the same sample are listed, as sequenced in a study of long-term antiretroviral therapy in people with HIV. The immunoSEQ assay was v3.0, run at survey level. Clones were read by immunoSEQ multiplex PCR, and TCRdb kept only the in-frame ones, dropping some. The sample carries some 38,000 clones, 75% to 90% recorded once. Sequences were derived from unsorted PBMCs, sampled 1.5 years after starting antiretroviral therapy. These receptors were collected from a man aged 18 to 29 with HIV.

The chain couples TRBV6-1 to TRBJ2-3; 10 nucleotides agree with TRBD2. The CDR3 spans 15 residues. The junction had 4 bases not matched to a gene; V was cut back by 4 bases and J by 3 bases. Germline CDR1 is MNHNS and CDR2 is SASEGT. In DNA form, the CDR3 reads TGTGCCAGCAGTGGTTTAGCGGGAGGAACAGATACGCAGTATTTT. Protein: CASSGLAGGTDTQYF.

A few counts support this clone. The chain joins TRBV6-5 to TRBJ1-2; tentative D call: TRBD1 (5 bases). The CDR3 loop spans 13 amino acids. Trimming removed 7 bases from V and 2 bases from J, with 11 bases in between. CDR1 is MNHEY and CDR2 is SVGAGI in the germline V gene. The CDR3 reads CASTRGGNYGYTF. The CDR3 DNA sequence: TGTGCCAGCACCCGGGGCGGAAACTATGGCTACACCTTC.

The chain combines TRBV5-1 with TRBJ2-7, with D possibly TRBD2 on 6 matching bases. CDR1 is SGHRS, CDR2 YFSETQ, per germline. The CDR3 is made up of 15 amino acids. V lost 1 base and J 2 bases, leaving 13 bases between the germline ends. CDR3: CASSLWVAETYEQYF. CDR3 nucleotides: TGCGCCAGCAGCTTGTGGGTAGCGGAAACCTACGAGCAGTACTTC. The whole variable domain, filled in from reference TRBV5-1 and TRBJ2-7, reads KAGVTQTPRYLIKTRGQQVTLSCSPISGHRSVSWYQQTPGQGLQFLFEYFSETQRNKGNFPGRFSGRQFSNSRSEMNVSTLELGDSALYLCASSLWVAETYEQYFGPGTRLTVT.

This CDR3 is CASSPVRGPGANVLTF. CDR3 in DNA: TGTGCCAGCAGCCCCGTCAGGGGGCCTGGGGCCAACGTCCTGACTTTC. This chain joins TRBV9 and TRBJ2-6, with 8 bases aligning to TRBD1. The CDR3 consists of 16 residues. CDR1 and CDR2 from the germline V gene are SGDLS and YYNGEE. Trimming cost V 4 bases and J 2 bases; bases outside gene matches: 5. The full variable domain, completed using reference TRBV9 and TRBJ2-6, is DSGVTQTPKHLITATGQRVTLRCSPRSGDLSVYWYQQSLDQGLQFLIQYYNGEERAKGNILERFSAQQFPDLHSELNLSSLELGDSALYFCASSPVRGPGANVLTFGAGSRLTVL.

A few counts support this clone. This sequence joins TRBV5-8 and TRBJ1-5, with 9 bases matching TRBD1. Germline V gene data show CDR1 as SGHTS and CDR2 as YDEGEE. This CDR3 has 16 residues. After removal of 0 bases from V and 0 bases from J, the junction contained 1 base not matched to a gene. CDR3 protein: CASSLGTGVSNQPQHF. The DNA of the CDR3 is TGTGCCAGCAGCTTGGGGACAGGGGTTAGCAATCAGCCCCAGCATTTT.

The chain carries TRBV2 and TRBJ2-4; tentatively, D is TRBD1 (6 bases). The germline V gene has CDR1 SNHLY and CDR2 FYNNEI. This CDR3 contains 14 residues. Trimming pared 4 bases from V and 3 bases from J, leaving 10 bases between. CDR3 loop: CASSGGQNKNIQYF. The CDR3 bases are TGTGCCAGCAGTGGTGGACAGAACAAAAACATTCAGTACTTC.

The chain is built from TRBV5-1 and TRBJ1-1; unclear D gene. The ends were cut back, 5 bases at V and 0 bases at J, with 5 bases in the middle. The CDR3 loop spans 12 amino acids. CDR1 is SGHRS, CDR2 YFSETQ, per germline. CDR3 nucleotides: TGCGCCAGCAGACAAATGAACACTGAAGCTTTCTTT. It codes for CASRQMNTEAFF.

The chain uses TRBV18 and TRBJ2-5; D is uncertain. Germline V lookup: CDR1 KGHSH, CDR2 LQKENI. The CDR3 is made up of 15 amino acids. Trimming took off 3 bases at V and 5 bases at J, with 16 bases between the two ends. CDR3 residues: CASSPRSSPRETQYF. CDR3 in DNA: TGTGCCAGCTCACCCAGGTCGAGCCCCCGGGAGACCCAGTACTTC.

DNA for the CDR3: TGTGCCAGCAGTGCTAGGGACAGACCCTACGAGCAGTACTTC. The encoded protein is CASSARDRPYEQYF. The rearrangement uses TRBV2 and TRBJ2-7; 7 bases agree with TRBD1. Germline values: CDR1 SNHLY, CDR2 FYNNEI. The junction had 5 bases not matched to a gene; V was cut back by 4 bases and J by 2 bases. The CDR3 sequence is 14 residues long.